The clone carrying this TCR beta chain was seen ten or more times. The antigen is undetermined. The V gene lost 2 bases and the J gene lost 3 bases, with 5 bases spanning the gap. CDR1 and CDR2 (germline): LNHNV, YYDKDF (reference sequence). This CDR3 is 13 amino acids long. The data were taken from a study of T-cell reconstitution after alpha-beta-depleted transplantation in children. Study-level points and caveats: By one year post-transplant, T-cell counts and diversity largely arose from T cells that were newly produced.

TCRbeta library preparation incorporated unique molecular identifiers. TCRdb reprocessed the PCR reads via MiXCR and lists one record per CDR3 protein. This table has around 250,000 distinct CDR3 sequences, roughly 7.7% appearing once. The receptor was isolated from a male patient aged 10-17 years who had a stem cell transplant for acute lymphoblastic leukemia, so the T cells may come from the graft donor. This sequence joins TRBV15 and TRBJ2-1; D remains unclear. Specimen: PBMCs, mostly from graft donor cells, collected 180 days after TCRalphabeta/CD19-depleted stem cell transplant. Written as DNA, the CDR3 is TGTGCCACCAGCAGAAAGGGCTACAATGAGCAGTTCTTC. Its translation: CATSRKGYNEQFF.